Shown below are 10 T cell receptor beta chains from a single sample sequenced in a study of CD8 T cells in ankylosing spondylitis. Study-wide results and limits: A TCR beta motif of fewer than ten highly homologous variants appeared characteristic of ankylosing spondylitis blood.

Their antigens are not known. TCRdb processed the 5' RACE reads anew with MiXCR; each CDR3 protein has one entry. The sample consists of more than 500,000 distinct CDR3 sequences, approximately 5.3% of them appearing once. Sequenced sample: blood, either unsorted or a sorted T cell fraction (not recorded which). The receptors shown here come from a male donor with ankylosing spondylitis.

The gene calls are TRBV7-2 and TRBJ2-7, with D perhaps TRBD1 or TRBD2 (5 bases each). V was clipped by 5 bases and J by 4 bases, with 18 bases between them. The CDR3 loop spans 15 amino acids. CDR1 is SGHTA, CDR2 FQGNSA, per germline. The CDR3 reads CASSVSGTDPYEQYF. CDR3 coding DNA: TGTGCCAGCAGCGTATCCGGGACCGACCCTTACGAGCAGTACTTC.

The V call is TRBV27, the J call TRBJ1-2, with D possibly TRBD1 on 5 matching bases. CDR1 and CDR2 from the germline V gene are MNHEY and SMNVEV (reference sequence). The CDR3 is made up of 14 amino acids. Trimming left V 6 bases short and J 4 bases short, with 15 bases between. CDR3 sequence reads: CASRLAVGGYGYTF. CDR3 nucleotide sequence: TGTGCCAGCAGGTTAGCGGTTGGGGGCTATGGCTACACCTTC.

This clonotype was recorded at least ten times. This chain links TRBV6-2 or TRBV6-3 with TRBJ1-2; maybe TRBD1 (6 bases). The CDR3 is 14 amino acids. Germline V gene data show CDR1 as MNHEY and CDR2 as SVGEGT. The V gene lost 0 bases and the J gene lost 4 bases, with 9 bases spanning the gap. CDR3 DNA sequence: TGTGCCAGCAGTTACTCGGGACATGGCTATGGCTACACCTTC. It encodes CASSYSGHGYGYTF.

The CDR3: CASSVAPQGGGEQYF. CDR3 nucleotide sequence: TGTGCCAGCAGCGTAGCCCCCCAAGGAGGGGGCGAGCAGTACTTC. This chain uses TRBV9 with TRBJ2-7; D may be TRBD1 or TRBD2 (6 bases each). From germline, CDR1 is SGDLS and CDR2 YYNGEE. The V and J ends lost 0 bases and 6 bases respectively, with 16 bases between them. The CDR3 runs to 15 residues. Full variable domain (outside the CDR3, taken from reference TRBV9 and TRBJ2-7): DSGVTQTPKHLITATGQRVTLRCSPRSGDLSVYWYQQSLDQGLQFLIQYYNGEERAKGNILERFSAQQFPDLHSELNLSSLELGDSALYFCASSVAPQGGGEQYFGPGTRLTVT.

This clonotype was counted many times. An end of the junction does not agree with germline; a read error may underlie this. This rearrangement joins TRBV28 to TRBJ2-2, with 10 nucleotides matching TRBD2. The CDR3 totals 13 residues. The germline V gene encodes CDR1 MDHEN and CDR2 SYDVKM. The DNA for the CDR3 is TGTGCCAGCGGACTAGCGGCCACCGAGGAGCTGTTTTTT. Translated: CASGLAATEELFF. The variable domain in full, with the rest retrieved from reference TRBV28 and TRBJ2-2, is DVKVTQSSRYLVKRTGEKVFLECVQDMDHENMFWYRQDPGLGLRLIYFSYDVKMKEKGDIPEGYSVSREKKERFSLILESASTNQTSMYLCASGLAATEELFFGEGSRLTVL.

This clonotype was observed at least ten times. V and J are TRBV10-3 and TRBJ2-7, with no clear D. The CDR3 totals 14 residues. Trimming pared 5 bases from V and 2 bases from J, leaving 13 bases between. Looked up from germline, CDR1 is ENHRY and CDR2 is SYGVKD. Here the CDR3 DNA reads TGTGCCATCAGTCCGCAAAGGGCCCCCTACGAGCAGTACTTC. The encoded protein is CAISPQRAPYEQYF.

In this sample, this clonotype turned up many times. CDR3 loop: CSVEAVLEETQYF. The CDR3 coding sequence is TGCAGCGTTGAGGCGGTTTTGGAAGAGACCCAGTACTTC. The V and J genes are TRBV29-1 and TRBJ2-5; D call uncertain. CDR3 size: 13 residues. Trimming removed 3 bases from V and 3 bases from J, with 11 bases in between. Germline loops: CDR1 SQVTM, CDR2 ANQGSEA.

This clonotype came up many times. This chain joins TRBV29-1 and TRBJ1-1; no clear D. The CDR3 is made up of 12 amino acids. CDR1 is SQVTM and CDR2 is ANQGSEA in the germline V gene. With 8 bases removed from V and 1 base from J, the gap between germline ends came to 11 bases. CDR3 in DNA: TGCAGCCCTGGACCACGGAACACTGAAGCTTTCTTT. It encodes CSPGPRNTEAFF.

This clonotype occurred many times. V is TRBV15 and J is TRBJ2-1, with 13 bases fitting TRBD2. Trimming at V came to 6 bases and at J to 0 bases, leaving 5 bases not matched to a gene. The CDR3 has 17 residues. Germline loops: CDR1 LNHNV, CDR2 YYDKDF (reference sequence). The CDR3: CATSPTSGGSSYNEQFF. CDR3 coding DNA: TGTGCCACCAGTCCGACTAGCGGGGGGAGCTCCTACAATGAGCAGTTCTTC. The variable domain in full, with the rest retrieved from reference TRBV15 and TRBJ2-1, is DAMVIQNPRYQVTQFGKPVTLSCSQTLNHNVMYWYQQKSSQAPKLLFHYYDKDFNNEADTPDNFQSRRPNTSFCFLDIRSPGLGDTAMYLCATSPTSGGSSYNEQFFGPGTRLTVL.

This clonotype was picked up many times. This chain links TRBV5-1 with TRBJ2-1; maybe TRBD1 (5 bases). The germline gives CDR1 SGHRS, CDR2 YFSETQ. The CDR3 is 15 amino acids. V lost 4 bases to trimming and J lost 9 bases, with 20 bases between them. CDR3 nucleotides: TGCGCCAGCAGCCCGGCGGTAGCAGGGTTTGGTGAGCAGTTCTTC. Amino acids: CASSPAVAGFGEQFF.